These T cell receptor beta chains were read from a single sample in a study of T-cell memory formation after mild COVID-19. TCRdb fed the 5' RACE reads into MiXCR, producing one record per CDR3 protein. There are 350,000 to 500,000 distinct CDR3 sequences in the sample; 18% occur only once, and roughly a fifth lies in the top ten. Material: PBMCs or a T cell subset sorted from them (not recorded which). The receptors originated from a man in his late teens or twenties who had mild COVID-19 (a few samples of this study predate the infection). Cell type and time point are not known. Each CDR3 is given with its conserved first and last residue. The order of the fields is V gene, clone size, J gene, CDR3 protein. Clone size, where shown, is once, few, many, or a class for clones that have expanded.

V: TRBV7-9
size: -
J: TRBJ1-2
CDR3: CASSTGRGRGYTF

V: TRBV10-2
size: -
J: TRBJ1-1
CDR3: CASSEAGDPTEAFF

V: TRBV4-1
size: -
J: TRBJ1-1
CDR3: CASSQDPAGGDTEAFF

V: TRBV7-9
size: many
J: TRBJ2-3
CDR3: CASSRSGGPPDTQYF

V: TRBV7-2
size: -
J: TRBJ1-1
CDR3: CASSVQGGSTEAFF

V: TRBV12-3/TRBV12-4
size: few
J: TRBJ2-3
CDR3: CASSLARSWRGASTDTQYF

V: TRBV20-1
size: few
J: TRBJ2-1
CDR3: CSASYGGNYNEQFF

V: TRBV5-6
size: few
J: TRBJ2-5
CDR3: CASSELPGTSGGETQYF

V: TRBV12-5
size: many
J: TRBJ2-1
CDR3: CASGLTGTGEDEQFF

V: TRBV9
size: -
J: TRBJ2-3
CDR3: CASSVLGRTGPTDTQYF

V: TRBV7-9
size: -
J: TRBJ1-4
CDR3: CASSGRMTGSVEKLFF

V: TRBV4-1
size: few
J: TRBJ2-1
CDR3: CASSPDTGVGSYNEQFF

V: TRBV7-3
size: few
J: TRBJ2-2
CDR3: CASSLTAGGNTGELFF

V: TRBV5-1
size: -
J: TRBJ1-1
CDR3: CASSGGTGTEAFF

V: TRBV12-3/TRBV12-4
size: -
J: TRBJ2-5
CDR3: CASSEGGTSQETQYF

V: TRBV20-1
size: -
J: TRBJ2-2
CDR3: CSAERDLNTGELFF

V: TRBV5-1
size: many
J: TRBJ2-7
CDR3: CASSTTGLSSYEQYF

V: TRBV20-1
size: few
J: TRBJ2-5
CDR3: CSAGDRGYLETQYF

V: TRBV6-1
size: few
J: TRBJ2-3
CDR3: CASSEGLAGVDTQYF

V: TRBV5-1
size: -
J: TRBJ1-1
CDR3: CASSPRDRVPMWIF

V: TRBV18
size: few
J: TRBJ1-2
CDR3: CASSPGERGVRYGYTF

V: TRBV18
size: -
J: TRBJ2-7
CDR3: CASSDGHGYEQYF

V: TRBV20-1
size: few
J: TRBJ2-7
CDR3: CSASGPTSSYEQYF

V: TRBV5-4
size: -
J: TRBJ2-3
CDR3: CASSPLAGFTDTQYF

V: TRBV5-1
size: -
J: TRBJ2-2
CDR3: CASSGDGIGELFF

V: TRBV27
size: -
J: TRBJ2-1
CDR3: CASSGPAGINEQFF

V: TRBV5-1
size: few
J: TRBJ2-3
CDR3: CASSLYAGTSGSTDTQYF

V: TRBV4-1
size: few
J: TRBJ2-6
CDR3: CASSQVSQGARGANVLTF

V: TRBV7-9
size: -
J: TRBJ2-1
CDR3: CASSSEGNEQFF

V: TRBV7-9
size: -
J: TRBJ2-7
CDR3: CASSLRLGGDTYEQYF

V: TRBV4-2
size: few
J: TRBJ2-5
CDR3: CASSLGTSGGLSQETQYF

V: TRBV7-2
size: -
J: TRBJ2-5
CDR3: CASSSDRVRVETQYF

V: TRBV7-2
size: few
J: TRBJ1-1
CDR3: CASSRLKSGEAFF

V: TRBV7-9
size: few
J: TRBJ2-1
CDR3: CASSGPGTEQFF

V: TRBV7-9
size: few
J: TRBJ2-3
CDR3: CASSFRPGLGTDTQYF

V: TRBV4-3
size: few
J: TRBJ2-3
CDR3: CASSQVGGARTDTQYF

V: TRBV7-2
size: many
J: TRBJ2-2
CDR3: CASSLYTGELFF

V: TRBV5-1
size: few
J: TRBJ2-1
CDR3: CASSWAGLVDEQFF

V: TRBV19
size: -
J: TRBJ2-1
CDR3: CASGWGGDDEQFF

V: TRBV19
size: -
J: TRBJ1-2
CDR3: CASSISPGATYGYTF

V: TRBV7-9
size: -
J: TRBJ2-7
CDR3: CASSLTYGSPPYEQYF

V: TRBV25-1
size: -
J: TRBJ2-1
CDR3: CASSEVEGSYNEQFF